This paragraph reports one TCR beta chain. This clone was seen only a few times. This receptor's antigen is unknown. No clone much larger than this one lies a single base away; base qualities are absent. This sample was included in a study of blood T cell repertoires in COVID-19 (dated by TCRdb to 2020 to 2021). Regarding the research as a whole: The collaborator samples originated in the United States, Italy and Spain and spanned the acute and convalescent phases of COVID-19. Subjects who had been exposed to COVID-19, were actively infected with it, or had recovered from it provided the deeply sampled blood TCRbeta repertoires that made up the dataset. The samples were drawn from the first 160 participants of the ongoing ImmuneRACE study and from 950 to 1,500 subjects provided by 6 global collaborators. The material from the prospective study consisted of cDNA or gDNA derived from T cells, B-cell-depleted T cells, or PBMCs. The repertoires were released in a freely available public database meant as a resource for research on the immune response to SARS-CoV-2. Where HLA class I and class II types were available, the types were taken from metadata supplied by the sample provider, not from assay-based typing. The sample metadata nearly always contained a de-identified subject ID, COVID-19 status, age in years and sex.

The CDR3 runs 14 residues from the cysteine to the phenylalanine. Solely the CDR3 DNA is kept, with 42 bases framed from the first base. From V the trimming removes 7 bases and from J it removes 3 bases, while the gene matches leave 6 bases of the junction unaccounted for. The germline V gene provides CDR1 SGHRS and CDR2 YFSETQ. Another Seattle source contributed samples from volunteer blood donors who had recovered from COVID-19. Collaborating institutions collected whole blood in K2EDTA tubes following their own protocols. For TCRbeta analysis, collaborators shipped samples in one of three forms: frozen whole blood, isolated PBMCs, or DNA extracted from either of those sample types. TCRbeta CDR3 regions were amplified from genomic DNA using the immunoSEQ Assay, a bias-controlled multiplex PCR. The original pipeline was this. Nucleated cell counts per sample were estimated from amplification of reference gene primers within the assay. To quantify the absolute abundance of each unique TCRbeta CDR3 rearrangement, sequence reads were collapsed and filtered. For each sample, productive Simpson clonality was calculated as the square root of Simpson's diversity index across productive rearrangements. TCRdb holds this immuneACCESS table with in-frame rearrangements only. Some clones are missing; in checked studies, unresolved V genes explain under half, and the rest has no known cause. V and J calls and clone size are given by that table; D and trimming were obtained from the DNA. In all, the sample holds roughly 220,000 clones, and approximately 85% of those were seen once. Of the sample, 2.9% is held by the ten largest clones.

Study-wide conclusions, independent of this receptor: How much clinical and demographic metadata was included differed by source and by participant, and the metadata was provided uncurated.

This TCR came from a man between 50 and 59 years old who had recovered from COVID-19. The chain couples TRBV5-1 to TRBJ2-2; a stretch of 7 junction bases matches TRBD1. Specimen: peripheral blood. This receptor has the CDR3 CASDKTGHTGELFF. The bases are TGCGCCAGCGATAAGACAGGGCACACCGGGGAGCTGTTTTTT.